The sample holds many counts of the clone carrying this TCR beta chain. Antigen specificity is unknown. Time point in this sample: sample taken at primary tumor resection. The input material, whole RNA from tumor, nontumor lung or frozen PBMC, was sequenced unsorted. The sample comes from a study of spatial heterogeneity in lung cancer. Overall study context: Sequences of the beta chain were consistently detected in greater numbers than alpha-chain sequences. Within raw reads, each unique TCR and UMI combination appeared on average more than ten times.

The CDR3 has 13 amino acids. The germline V gene encodes CDR1 SGHRS and CDR2 YFSETQ. V was pared by 5 bases and J by 10 bases, with 6 bases of the junction left unmatched. General study findings and limits: Resection blood, more than follow-up blood, showed ubiquitous expanded tumor TCRs.

Using its own MiXCR run on the 5' RACE reads, TCRdb lists one record per CDR3 protein. The sample has 50,000 or so distinct CDR3 sequences, around 7.6% seen once; the top ten hold approximately 13%. The rearrangement joins TRBV5-1 to TRBJ2-1; 10 bases map to TRBD2. This TCR was sampled from a female donor with early-stage non-small cell lung cancer. The sample here was PBMCs, taken at surgery. CDR3 coding DNA: TGCGCCAGCAGAATAGCGGGGGGCGGGGAGCAGTTCTTC. Translated, it gives CASRIAGGGEQFF.